A selection of T cell receptor beta chains follows, all from one sample in a study of vaccination effects on CD4 cells after COVID-19. Libraries were prepared by immunoSEQ multiplex PCR; TCRdb keeps only in-frame clonotypes and omits some of them. The sample consists of about 57,000 clones, about 81% of them appearing once. Antigens for these TCRs are unknown. The specimen was CD4+ T cells from PBMCs cultured without peptide, collected after COVID-19 vaccination. Receptors originate from a human donor who received a COVID-19 vaccine. The CDR3 runs from the conserved cysteine through the conserved F or W. The D gene is left open where the match is weak. The size of a clone is reported for some rows only, either as once, few or many, or as a class for expanded clones.

abundance	d_gene	v_gene	j_gene	CDR3nt	CDR3aa
-	-	TRBV27	TRBJ1-2	TGTGCCAGCAGTCTTCCCCCCGAGGGTCTTCCCACCTATGGCTACACCTTC	CASSLPPEGLPTYGYTF
-	-	TRBV6-2/TRBV6-3	TRBJ2-7	TGTGCCAGCAGTAACTCCTACGAGCAGTACTTC	CASSNSYEQYF
-	TRBD1	TRBV25-1	TRBJ1-6	TGTGCCAGCGCCATTGGGACAGAGAGGGGATCACCCCTCCACTTT	CASAIGTERGSPLHF
-	-	TRBV4-2	TRBJ1-1	TGTGCCAGCAGCCAAGATGGAGGGTGGGGGATGAACACTGAAGCTTTCTTT	CASSQDGGWGMNTEAFF
-	-	TRBV3-1/TRBV3-2	TRBJ2-1	TGTGCCAGCAGCCGAGACGGGAAGGGGGTCTCATTATCGTTCTTC	CASSRDGKGVSLSFF
-	TRBD2	TRBV10-3	TRBJ2-3	TGTGCCACCATCAACAGCGGCCTAGCGGGACGAAGCACAGATACGCAGTATTTT	CATINSGLAGRSTDTQYF
-	TRBD1	TRBV2	TRBJ2-3	TGTGCCACCCTTTTCCGGGACAGAGGGACAGATACGCAGTATTTT	CATLFRDRGTDTQYF
-	-	TRBV5-1	TRBJ2-5	TGCGCCAGCAGCCTGGGGTGGGAGACCCAGTACTTC	CASSLGWETQYF
-	-	TRBV3-1/TRBV3-2	TRBJ2-7	TGTGCCAGCAGCACAACCGGGACAAGCCTGAACGAGCAGTACTTC	CASSTTGTSLNEQYF
-	-	TRBV18	TRBJ1-5	TGTGCCAGCTCACCGGACGGAAGCAATCAGCCCCAGCATTTT	CASSPDGSNQPQHF
-	-	TRBV12-3/TRBV12-4	TRBJ1-2	TGTGCCAGCAGTTTAAGAGGGTATGGCTACACCTTC	CASSLRGYGYTF
-	-	TRBV9	TRBJ1-3	TGTGCCAGCAGCCCAGTCCAGGGCTCAGGAAACACCATATATTTT	CASSPVQGSGNTIYF
few	-	TRBV15	TRBJ2-2	TGTGCCACCAGCAGAGAACTAGCAGCCGGGGAGCTGTTTTTT	CATSRELAAGELFF
-	-	TRBV30	TRBJ1-2	TGTGCCTGGAGTGTACCAGGGTACTCATTCTATGGCTACACCTTC	CAWSVPGYSFYGYTF
-	-	TRBV30	TRBJ1-6	TGTGCCTGCGCAGGGACGGATAATTCACCCCTCCACTTT	CACAGTDNSPLHF
once	-	TRBV6-5	TRBJ2-7	TGTGCCAGCAGACGGGTGATCCTCTCCTACGAGCAGTACTTC	CASRRVILSYEQYF
-	-	TRBV6-1	TRBJ2-1	TGTGCCAGCAGTGAAGGGAGGCCCCGCGGGCAGTTCTTC	CASSEGRPRGQFF
-	-	TRBV3-1/TRBV3-2	TRBJ2-3	TGTGCCAGCAGCCCCCTCTTCTGGTCAGCGAGAGTCGCAGATACGCAGTATTTT	CASSPLFWSARVADTQYF
once	-	TRBV28	TRBJ1-2	TGTGCCAGCAGTCCCGGGGGGCTGGCCGGTAAGGGAGGGGATGGCTACACCTTC	CASSPGGLAGKGGDGYTF
-	-	TRBV15	TRBJ1-1	TGTGCCACCAGCAGAGACTGGCGTTCCCAAGAAGCTTTCTTT	CATSRDWRSQEAFF
-	TRBD2	TRBV27	TRBJ2-1	TGTGCCAGCATGCCGGCTAGCGGGTTTAAGAATGAGCAGTTCTTC	CASMPASGFKNEQFF
-	TRBD2	TRBV28	TRBJ2-1	TGTGCCAGCAGTTTATTAGCGGGAGCCGGTGAGCAGTTCTTC	CASSLLAGAGEQFF
-	-	TRBV6-5	TRBJ1-1	TGTGCCAGCAGTAGCACCGGGGCCCGGCGTGAAGCTTTCTTT	CASSSTGARREAFF
-	TRBD1	TRBV12-3/TRBV12-4	TRBJ1-2	TGTGCCAGCAGGACAGGGAGGGACTATGGCTACACCTTC	CASRTGRDYGYTF
-	TRBD1	TRBV4-1	TRBJ1-6	TGCGCCAGCAGCCAAGAAGGGACAGTAAATTCACCCCTCCACTTT	CASSQEGTVNSPLHF
-	-	TRBV5-1	TRBJ1-1	TGCGCCAGCAGCTTGGGGCGGGTGGGAACTGAAGCTTTCTTT	CASSLGRVGTEAFF
-	TRBD1	TRBV15	TRBJ2-3	TGTGCCACCAGCACGGACAGGGTGGGAGATACGCAGTATTTT	CATSTDRVGDTQYF
once	-	TRBV12-3/TRBV12-4	TRBJ2-7	TGTGCCAGCATGGTGGACGGATCCTACGAGCAGTACTTC	CASMVDGSYEQYF
once	TRBD2	TRBV19	TRBJ2-2	TGTGCCAGTAGTATAGATCGCCGATCGTGGACTAGCGGATTTACCGGGGAGCTGTTTTTT	CASSIDRRSWTSGFTGELFF
-	TRBD2	TRBV6-1	TRBJ2-2	TGTGCCAGCAGTGAGTTGGGGGGGGTTCACACCGGGGAGCTGTTTTTT	CASSELGGVHTGELFF
medium-sized	-	TRBV28	TRBJ1-5	TGTGCCAGCAGGTTGAAGGGATCGGGAAATCAGCCCCAGCATTTT	CASRLKGSGNQPQHF
-	TRBD2	TRBV5-1	TRBJ2-1	TGCGCCAGCAGCACACCCGGGACTAGCGGGGGGAAGAGCTCCTACAATGAGCAGTTCTTC	CASSTPGTSGGKSSYNEQFF
-	TRBD2	TRBV3-1/TRBV3-2	TRBJ2-7	TGTGCCAGCAGCCACGGGACTAGCGCCTACGAGCAGTACTTC	CASSHGTSAYEQYF
-	TRBD1	TRBV2	TRBJ1-2	TGTGCCAGCAGCTCAGGGGGCCGGAGTGGCTACACCTTC	CASSSGGRSGYTF
-	TRBD1	TRBV3-1/TRBV3-2	TRBJ1-4	TGTGCCAGCAGCCAAGAGGGACAGGGAAGATGGCTTAATGAAAAACTGTTTTTT	CASSQEGQGRWLNEKLFF
-	TRBD1	TRBV5-1	TRBJ1-6	TGCGCCAGCAGTCCAGGGACAGGGTTTAATTCACCCCTCCACTTT	CASSPGTGFNSPLHF
-	TRBD1	TRBV4-3	TRBJ1-2	TGCGCCAGCAGCCAAGTTGGGACAGGGTTAGGAGGCTACACCTTC	CASSQVGTGLGGYTF
-	-	TRBV25-1	TRBJ2-7	TGTGCCAGCAGTGATTCCCCCGATCAGGTCTTACAGAGTCAGAAGCAGTACTTC	CASSDSPDQVLQSQKQYF
-	TRBD2	TRBV7-2	TRBJ2-1	TGTGCCAGCAGCCTAACTAGCGGGGGGGCCAATGAGCAGTTCTTC	CASSLTSGGANEQFF
-	-	TRBV18	TRBJ2-6	TGTGCCAGCTCACCAATGAAAGTCTCTGGGGCCAACGTCCTGACTTTC	CASSPMKVSGANVLTF
-	-	TRBV19	TRBJ1-1	TGTGCCAGTAGTATTTGGGGGATCACTGAAGCTTTCTTT	CASSIWGITEAFF
few	TRBD1	TRBV2	TRBJ1-1	TGTGCCCAGGGGGGCAGCATGAACACTGAAGCTTTCTTT	CAQGGSMNTEAFF
-	-	TRBV10-3	TRBJ2-7	TGTGCCATCAGTGGTAGGGACGAGCAGTACTTC	CAISGRDEQYF
-	TRBD1	TRBV7-2	TRBJ1-6	TGTGCCAGCAGCCCAGTCGGGACAGATAATTCACCCCTCCACTTT	CASSPVGTDNSPLHF
-	-	TRBV9	TRBJ2-1	TGTGCCAGCAGCGTAGTCTCCAGGGGCGAGCAGTTCTTC	CASSVVSRGEQFF
-	-	TRBV9	TRBJ1-1	TGTGCCAGCAGCCCTTCTGGTGCGACAGCCTTGAACACTGAAGCTTTCTTT	CASSPSGATALNTEAFF
-	-	TRBV20-1	TRBJ2-1	TGCAGTGCTAGTTTCCCGGCCAGGAATGAGCAGTTCTTC	CSASFPARNEQFF
-	-	TRBV4-1	TRBJ2-6	TGCGCCAGCAGCCAACTCCTGAGCCCCTCTGGGGCCAACGTCCTGACTTTC	CASSQLLSPSGANVLTF
-	-	TRBV6-1	TRBJ1-6	TGTGCCAGCAGTGAGGACAGAAGGGCACCCCTCCACTTT	CASSEDRRAPLHF
-	-	TRBV19	TRBJ2-4	TGTGCCAGTAGTATGAGGGTCTCGCTATCGGACATTCAGTACTTC	CASSMRVSLSDIQYF